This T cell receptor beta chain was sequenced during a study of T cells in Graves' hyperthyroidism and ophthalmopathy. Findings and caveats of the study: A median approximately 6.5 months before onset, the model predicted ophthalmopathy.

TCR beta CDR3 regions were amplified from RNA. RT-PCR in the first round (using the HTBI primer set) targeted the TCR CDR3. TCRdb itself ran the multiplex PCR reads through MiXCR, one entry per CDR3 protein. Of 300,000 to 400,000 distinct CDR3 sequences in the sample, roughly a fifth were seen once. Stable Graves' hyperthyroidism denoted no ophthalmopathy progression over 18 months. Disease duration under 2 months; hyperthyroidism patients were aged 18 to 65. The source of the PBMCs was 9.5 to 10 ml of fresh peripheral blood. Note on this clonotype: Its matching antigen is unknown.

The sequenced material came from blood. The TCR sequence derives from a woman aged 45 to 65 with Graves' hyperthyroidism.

CDR3 residues: CASSPSGGTDTQYF. The DNA for the CDR3 is TGTGCCAGCAGCCCATCGGGGGGCACAGATACGCAGTATTTT. The V gene is TRBV11-3, the J gene TRBJ2-3, with a possible D match to TRBD2 (6 bases). From germline, CDR1 is SGHNT and CDR2 YENEEA. CDR3 length: 14 amino acids. The germline V and J ends were trimmed by 5 bases and 1 base, with 10 bases remaining between them.